This entry is about one T cell receptor beta chain. This clone appeared a few times. No cognate antigen has been identified for it. Nothing much larger sits one base from this clone, and base qualities are not available. Before undergoing thyroid surgery, none of the patients had been given any kind of treatment. The study retrospectively analysed patient clinical samples collected from about 2012 to 2018 using T-cell receptor beta sequencing. Libraries were made using PCR. Sequencing took place on an Illumina HiSeq 4000. High-throughput sequencing was used to profile the TCR beta-chain CDR3 region of every patient. In the original analysis: A classifier to discriminate distant-metastatic papillary thyroid cancer patients was built from CDR3 differences across clinicopathological groups. To measure repertoire diversity the researchers used the Shannon index, while the Morisita-Horn index served to gauge how similar the tumor and blood repertoires were. In TCRdb, the public reads were trimmed at Q25 with fastp and aligned with MiXCR, with productive beta chains retained. TCRdb, not the original authors, processed these V and J calls. The table for this sample lists tens of thousands of clones; under 20% of them were counted only once. About 10% of the sample goes to the ten largest clones.

The data stem from a study of metastatic and nonmetastatic thyroid tumors (TCRdb year 2020). For the wider study: Repertoires were compared across peripheral blood and tumor or nodule tissue samples from malignant and benign thyroid patients.

The germline V gene encodes CDR1 SGHRS and CDR2 YFSETQ. For this chain, trimming is 3 bases at the V end and 1 base at the J end, and the number of junction bases without a gene match is 11. The CDR3 has 20 amino acids, counting the end cysteine and phenylalanine. Of all the DNA, just the CDR3 is kept, 60 bases in frame from base 1. Beyond this particular receptor, the publication reports: TCR beta diversity was reported as significantly higher in malignant tumors than in benign nodules, in both blood and tumor samples.

The sequencing input was blood. The chain couples TRBV5-1 to TRBJ2-3, and TRBD2 matches 16 of the central bases. The origin of this receptor is a female donor with papillary thyroid cancer or a benign thyroid nodule (not recorded which). Some clones in this sample may be carry-over from other donors' samples. CDR3 region: CASSWGTSGRAGVRTDTQYF. The bases are TGCGCCAGCAGCTGGGGGACTAGCGGGAGGGCCGGGGTTCGCACAGATACGCAGTATTTT.